This T cell receptor (beta chain) appears in the sequencing data of a study of blood T cell repertoires in COVID-19. The V segment lost 5 bases and the J segment 8 bases; nucleotides outside the gene matches: 12. This CDR3 region has 15 residues. Germline V gene lookup returns CDR1 MNHEY and CDR2 SMNVEV (reference sequence). This table comes from immunoSEQ multiplex PCR, and its TCRdb copy is limited to in-frame clones, with some not included. The sample lists about 250,000 clones, around nine tenths occurring once. Sequenced sample: peripheral blood. The genes are TRBV27 and TRBJ2-1; 7 bases are a match to TRBD2. The sequence came from a woman in her 40s who had recovered from COVID-19. The CDR3 loop is CASSKEGRERDEQFF. Here the CDR3 DNA reads TGTGCCAGCAGTAAAGAGGGGCGGGAGAGGGATGAGCAGTTCTTC.